The entry below describes one T cell receptor (beta chain). Source study methods: Lowest detectable productive clonotype frequency was 2.59 x 10-5. Sequencing was performed with immunoSEQ multiplex PCR; in TCRdb, only in-frame clones are kept and a portion is missing. V, J and clone size were drawn from that table, and D and trimming were deduced from the DNA. The table includes about 34,000 clones, about 74% detected once. This specimen comes from a study of STAT5B mutations in CD4+ large granular lymphocyte leukemia. CDR1 and CDR2 (germline): KGHSH, LQKENI. The V gene lost 3 bases and the J gene lost 3 bases, with 11 bases spanning the gap. The CDR3 sequence is 14 residues long. Buffy coats from healthy blood donors served as controls.

Sequenced material: CD4+ T cells from blood buffy coats. The rearrangement joins TRBV18 to TRBJ1-2, with D unresolved. This TCR came from a human donor in good health. The CDR3 reads CASSPSAGDYGYTF. The CDR3 DNA is TGTGCCAGCTCACCGTCGGCAGGTGACTATGGCTACACCTTC.